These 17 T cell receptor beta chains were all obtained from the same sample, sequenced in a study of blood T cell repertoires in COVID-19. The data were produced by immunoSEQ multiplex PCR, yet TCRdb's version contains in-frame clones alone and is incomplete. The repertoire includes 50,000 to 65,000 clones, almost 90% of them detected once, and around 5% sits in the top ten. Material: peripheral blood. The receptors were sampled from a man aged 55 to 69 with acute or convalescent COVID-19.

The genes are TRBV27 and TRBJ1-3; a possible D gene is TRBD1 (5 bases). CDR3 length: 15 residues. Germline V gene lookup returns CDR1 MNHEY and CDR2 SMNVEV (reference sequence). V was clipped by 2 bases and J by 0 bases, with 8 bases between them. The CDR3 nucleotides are TGTGCCAGCAGTTTAAGGGGATTCTCTGGAAACACCATATATTTT. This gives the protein CASSLRGFSGNTIYF.

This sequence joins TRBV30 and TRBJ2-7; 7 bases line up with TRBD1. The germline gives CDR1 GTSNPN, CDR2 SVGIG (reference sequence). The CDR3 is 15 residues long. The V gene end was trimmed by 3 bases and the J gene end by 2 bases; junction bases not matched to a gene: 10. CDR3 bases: TGTGCCTGGAGCTCCTTCCGGGACAGACCCTACGAGCAGTACTTC. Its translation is CAWSSFRDRPYEQYF.

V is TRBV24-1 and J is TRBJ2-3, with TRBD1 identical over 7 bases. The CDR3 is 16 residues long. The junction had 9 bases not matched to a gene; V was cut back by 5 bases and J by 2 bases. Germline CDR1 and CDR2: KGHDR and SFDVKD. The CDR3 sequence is CATSAVGQSTTDTQYF. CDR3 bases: TGTGCCACCAGTGCCGTGGGACAGTCTACCACAGATACGCAGTATTTT.

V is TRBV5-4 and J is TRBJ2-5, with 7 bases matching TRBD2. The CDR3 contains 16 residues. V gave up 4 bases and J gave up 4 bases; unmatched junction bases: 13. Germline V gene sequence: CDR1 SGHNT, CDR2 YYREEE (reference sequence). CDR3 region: CASSQVVGRAAETQYF. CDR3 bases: TGTGCCAGCAGCCAGGTTGTAGGGAGGGCCGCAGAGACCCAGTACTTC.

CDR3 in DNA: TGTGCCAGCAACTCTGGACTAGCAGGAGATACGCAGTATTTT. It codes for CASNSGLAGDTQYF. The V call is TRBV27, the J call TRBJ2-3; 8 bases match TRBD2. The germline V gene encodes CDR1 MNHEY and CDR2 SMNVEV (reference sequence). J was trimmed by 5 bases and V by 7 bases; bases with no gene match: 8. CDR3 length equals 14 residues.

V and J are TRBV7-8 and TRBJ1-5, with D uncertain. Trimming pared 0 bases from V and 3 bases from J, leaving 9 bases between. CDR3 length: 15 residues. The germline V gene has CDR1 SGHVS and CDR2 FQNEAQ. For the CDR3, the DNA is TGTGCCAGCAGCTTAGCGCAGGCTTCCAATCAGCCCCAGCATTTT. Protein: CASSLAQASNQPQHF.

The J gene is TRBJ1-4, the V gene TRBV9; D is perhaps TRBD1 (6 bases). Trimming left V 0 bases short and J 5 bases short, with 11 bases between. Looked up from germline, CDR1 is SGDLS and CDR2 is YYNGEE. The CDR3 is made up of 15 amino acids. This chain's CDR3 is CASSVGPGVNEKLFF. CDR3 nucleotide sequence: TGTGCCAGCAGCGTAGGTCCAGGGGTAAATGAAAAACTGTTTTTT. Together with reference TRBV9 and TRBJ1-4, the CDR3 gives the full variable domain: DSGVTQTPKHLITATGQRVTLRCSPRSGDLSVYWYQQSLDQGLQFLIQYYNGEERAKGNILERFSAQQFPDLHSELNLSSLELGDSALYFCASSVGPGVNEKLFFGSGTQLSVL.

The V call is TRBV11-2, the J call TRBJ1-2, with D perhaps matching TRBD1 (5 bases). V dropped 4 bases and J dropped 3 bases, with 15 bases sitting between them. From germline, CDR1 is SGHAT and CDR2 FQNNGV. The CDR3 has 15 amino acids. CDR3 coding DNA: TGTGCCAGCAGCTCAGGAGGGGCGCAGGACTATGGCTACACCTTC. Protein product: CASSSGGAQDYGYTF.

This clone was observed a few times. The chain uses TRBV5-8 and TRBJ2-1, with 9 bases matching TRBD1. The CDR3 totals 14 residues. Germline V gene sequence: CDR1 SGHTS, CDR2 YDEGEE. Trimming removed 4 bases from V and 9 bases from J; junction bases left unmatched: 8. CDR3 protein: CASSGGTGRFEQFF. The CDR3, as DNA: TGTGCCAGCAGCGGTGGGACAGGGAGGTTTGAGCAGTTCTTC.

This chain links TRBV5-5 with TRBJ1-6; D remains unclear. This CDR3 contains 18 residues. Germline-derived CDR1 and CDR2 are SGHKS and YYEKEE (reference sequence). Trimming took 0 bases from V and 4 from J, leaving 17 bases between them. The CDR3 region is CASSLAGSEGLYNSPLHF. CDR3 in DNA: TGTGCCAGCAGCTTGGCCGGGTCGGAGGGCCTATATAATTCACCCCTCCACTTT.

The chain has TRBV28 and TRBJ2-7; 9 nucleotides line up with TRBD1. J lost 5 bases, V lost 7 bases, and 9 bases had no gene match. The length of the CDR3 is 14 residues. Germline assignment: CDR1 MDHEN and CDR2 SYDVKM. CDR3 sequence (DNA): TGTGCCAGCAAAGGGACAGGGTCCTTGGACGAGCAGTACTTC. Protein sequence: CASKGTGSLDEQYF.

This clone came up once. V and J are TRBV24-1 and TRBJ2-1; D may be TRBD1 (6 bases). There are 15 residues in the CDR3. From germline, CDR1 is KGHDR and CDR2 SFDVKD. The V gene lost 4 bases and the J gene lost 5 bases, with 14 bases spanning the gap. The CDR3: CATSEIEGDNNEQFF. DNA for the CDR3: TGTGCCACCAGTGAAATAGAGGGGGATAACAATGAGCAGTTCTTC.

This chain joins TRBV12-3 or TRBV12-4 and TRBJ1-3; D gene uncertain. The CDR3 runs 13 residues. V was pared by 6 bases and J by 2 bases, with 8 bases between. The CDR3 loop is CASSSSPGNTIYF. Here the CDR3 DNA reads TGTGCCAGCAGCTCCTCTCCTGGAAACACCATATATTTT.

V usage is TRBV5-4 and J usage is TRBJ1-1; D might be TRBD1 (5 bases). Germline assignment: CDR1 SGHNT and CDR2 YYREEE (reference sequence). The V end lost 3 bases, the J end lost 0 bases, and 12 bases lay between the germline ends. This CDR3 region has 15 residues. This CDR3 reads CASSSRGGLNTEAFF. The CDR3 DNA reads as TGTGCCAGCAGCTCCCGCGGGGGGTTGAACACTGAAGCTTTCTTT.

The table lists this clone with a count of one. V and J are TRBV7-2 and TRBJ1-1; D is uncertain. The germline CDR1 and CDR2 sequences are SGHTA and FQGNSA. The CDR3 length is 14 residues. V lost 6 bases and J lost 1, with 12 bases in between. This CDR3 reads CASSLRGTNTEAFF. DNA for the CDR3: TGTGCCAGCAGTCTCAGAGGCACGAACACTGAAGCTTTCTTT.

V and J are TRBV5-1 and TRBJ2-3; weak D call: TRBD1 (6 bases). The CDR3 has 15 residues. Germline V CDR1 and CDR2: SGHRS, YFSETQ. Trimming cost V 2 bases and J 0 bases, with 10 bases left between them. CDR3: CASSLQGPSTDTQYF. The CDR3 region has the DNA TGCGCCAGCAGCTTACAGGGACCAAGCACAGATACGCAGTATTTT.

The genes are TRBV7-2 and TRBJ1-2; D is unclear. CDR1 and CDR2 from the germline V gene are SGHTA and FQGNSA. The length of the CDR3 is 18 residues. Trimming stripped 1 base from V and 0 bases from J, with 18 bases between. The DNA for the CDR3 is TGTGCCAGCAGCTTAGTTATTCGGGCTTTCGGGACTAACTATGGCTACACCTTC. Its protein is CASSLVIRAFGTNYGYTF.